This T cell receptor beta chain was identified in a study of human T cells and chemical hapten exposure. Study-level background: Minor pooled library volume differences mainly drove per-sample TCR yield variation. Study-wide results and caveats: No shift was seen in TCRs above 1 in 1000 frequency with DPC sensitization.

Notes on this clonotype: The antigen remains unidentified. The junction and the germline gene differ at one end; a read error may be behind it.

In the library, unique molecular identifiers were attached to individual cDNA molecules. In the authors' methods: Individual samples carried between about 23,224 and 690,600 TCRs, with 85,000 to 100,000 as the median. Using its own MiXCR run on the RACE reads, TCRdb lists one record per CDR3 protein. TCRdb, rather than the study authors, made the V and J calls. Of 130,000 or so distinct CDR3 sequences listed, about 8.2% were seen once; the top ten hold 1.5% to 2%. The time point denotes: healthy volunteer bleed at 2 weeks. Unfractionated whole blood was the source of the extracted total RNA. This receptor was taken from a male donor in good health. Some clones in this sample may be carry-over from other donors' samples. Sequences were obtained from whole blood.

CDR3 region: CVSSYSRQGYTEAFF. The CDR3 nucleotides read TGTGTCAGCAGTTACTCACGACAGGGATACACTGAAGCTTTCTTT. The chain is built from TRBV6-2 or TRBV6-3 and TRBJ1-1, with 7 bases that match TRBD1. Germline V lookup: CDR1 MNHEY, CDR2 SVGEGT. The CDR3 runs to 15 residues.